The T cell receptor (beta chain) described here comes from a study of shared clonotypes between healthy human individuals. Assay: immunoSEQ multiplex PCR; the TCRdb copy retains only in-frame clones and omits some. The sample yields about 1.5 million clones, 95% to 99% seen once. The CDR3 spans 14 residues. The germline V and J ends were trimmed by 5 bases and 4 bases, with 15 bases remaining between them. The germline gives CDR1 MNHNY, CDR2 SVGAGI (reference sequence). The chain joins TRBV6-6 to TRBJ2-7; no definite D call. Sequencing used naive CD4+ T cells sorted from blood. Documented subset: CD45RA+ positively selected. The source is a man aged 25-45 years in good health. This chain's CDR3 is CASSTYTLQYEQYF. CDR3 in DNA: TGTGCCAGCAGTACGTACACCTTACAATACGAGCAGTACTTC.